This T cell receptor beta chain was sequenced during a study of T cell responses to AZD1222 COVID-19 vaccine. Study-wide results and caveats: Vaccination with two AZD1222 doses was followed by a rise in Spike-specific TCR breadth and depth. Donors were chiefly white British, with a greater number of females, and clonal diversity was perhaps underestimated.

V was pared by 3 bases and J by 8 bases, with 10 bases between. The CDR3 spans 13 residues. A few counts support this clone. Its antigen remains unidentified. Some clones are missing from TCRdb's copy, which holds only in-frame ones; the method was immunoSEQ multiplex PCR. The table records more than 90,000 clones, about 86% of them present only once. The sequenced sample was peripheral blood, obtained 28 days after the second AZD1222 dose. The clonotype comes from an adult who received the AZD1222 COVID-19 vaccine. The rearrangement links TRBV12-3 or TRBV12-4 to TRBJ1-4; D gene ambiguous. The CDR3 protein is CASSLVQREKLFF. In DNA, the CDR3 is TGTGCCAGCAGTTTGGTACAGCGGGAAAAACTGTTTTTT.